The 22 T cell receptor beta chains below were found in one sample sequenced in a study of T cell responses to AZD1222 COVID-19 vaccine. TCRdb's table, derived via immunoSEQ multiplex PCR, lists solely in-frame clones and lacks some. The table shows roughly 71,000 clones, with 85% occurring only once. Sequenced material: peripheral blood, taken on day 0 of AZD1222 vaccination. These receptors were taken from an adult in good health.

The chain uses TRBV3-1 (or the pseudogene TRBV3-2) and TRBJ1-1; D is uncertain. CDR1 and CDR2 from the germline V gene are LGHDT and YNNKEL (reference sequence). This CDR3 spans 13 amino acids. V was cut by 3 bases and J by 1 base, with 6 bases left in between. CDR3 region: CASSHGRNTEAFF. The CDR3 DNA follows: TGTGCCAGCAGCCATGGCCGGAACACTGAAGCTTTCTTT.

The V gene is TRBV30, the J gene TRBJ2-7, with 11 bases lining up with TRBD2. The trim removed 7 bases at V and 3 bases at J, leaving 2 bases unmatched. There are 12 residues in the CDR3. CDR1 and CDR2 from the germline V gene are GTSNPN and SVGIG (reference sequence). CDR3 nucleotides: TGTGCCTCAACTAGCGGGAGCTACGAGCAGTACTTC. Translation gives CASTSGSYEQYF.

This clone has just one count. V and J are TRBV29-1 and TRBJ1-4; 9 nucleotides agree with TRBD1. Germline CDR1 reads SQVTM; CDR2 reads ANQGSEA. The length of the CDR3 is 12 residues. V trimming: 6 bases; J trimming: 8 bases; junction bases outside the gene matches: 4. The CDR3 nucleotides read TGCAGCGTGGGACAGGGAGGCGAAAAACTGTTTTTT. Protein sequence: CSVGQGGEKLFF.

The gene calls are TRBV6-5 and TRBJ2-7; D may be TRBD1 (6 bases). V dropped 0 bases and J dropped 1 base, with 7 bases sitting between them. Looked up from germline, CDR1 is MNHEY and CDR2 is SVGAGI. The CDR3 is 14 residues long. The CDR3 region has the DNA TGTGCCAGCAGTTACTCGGACAGTTCCTACGAGCAGTACTTC. Translating gives CASSYSDSSYEQYF.

This clone came up once. The chain links TRBV4-1 to TRBJ2-5; D unresolved. The CDR3 runs to 13 residues. V was clipped by 6 bases and J by 2 bases, with 10 bases between them. The germline V gene has CDR1 MGHRA and CDR2 YSYEKL. The CDR3 DNA sequence: TGCGCCAGCAGTCTCATTTTTCAAGAGACCCAGTACTTC. Protein sequence: CASSLIFQETQYF.

The chain uses TRBV5-1 and TRBJ2-2, with a tentative D call TRBD1 (6 bases). Germline CDR1 reads SGHRS; CDR2 reads YFSETQ. CDR3 size: 14 residues. Trimming left V 2 bases short and J 6 bases short, with 11 bases between. The CDR3 DNA reads TGCGCCAGCAGCTTCCAGCAGGGGTCCGGGGAGCTGTTTTTT. Protein: CASSFQQGSGELFF.

This chain connects TRBV10-1 to TRBJ2-2, with 7 bases matching TRBD1. Germline trimming cut 3 bases from V and 0 bases from J; bases unmatched to any gene: 7. The germline gives CDR1 WNHNN, CDR2 SYGVQD (reference sequence). CDR3 size: 17 residues. The CDR3, as DNA: TGCGCCAGCAGTGAATTTGGGACAGCTTCGAACACCGGGGAGCTGTTTTTT. Translation: CASSEFGTASNTGELFF.

The chain links TRBV6-5 to TRBJ1-1, with D unclear. There are 15 residues in the CDR3. Trimming pared 5 bases from V and 0 bases from J, leaving 13 bases between. The germline CDR1 and CDR2 sequences are MNHEY and SVGAGI. The CDR3 DNA reads TGTGCCAGCAGTACTTGGACGGGAATGAACACTGAAGCTTTCTTT. As protein: CASSTWTGMNTEAFF.

The chain joins TRBV5-1 to TRBJ2-3; possible D gene TRBD1, 6 bases. Trimming took off 0 bases at V and 1 base at J, with 12 bases between the two ends. This CDR3 has 16 residues. The germline V gene has CDR1 SGHRS and CDR2 YFSETQ. CDR3 in amino acids: CASSLVGGRGTDTQYF. The CDR3 DNA is TGCGCCAGCAGCTTGGTTGGGGGCCGGGGCACAGATACGCAGTATTTT. Combining the CDR3 with reference TRBV5-1 and TRBJ2-3 gives the whole variable domain KAGVTQTPRYLIKTRGQQVTLSCSPISGHRSVSWYQQTPGQGLQFLFEYFSETQRNKGNFPGRFSGRQFSNSRSEMNVSTLELGDSALYLCASSLVGGRGTDTQYFGPGTRLTVL.

The chain recombines TRBV6-5 with TRBJ2-1; D call uncertain. Trimming removed 5 bases from V and 7 bases from J, with 18 bases in between. The CDR3 covers 15 residues. Germline loops: CDR1 MNHEY, CDR2 SVGAGI. The DNA for the CDR3 is TGTGCCAGCAGTATCCCGGCTAGTTCCCCTAATGAGCAGTTCTTC. Its translation: CASSIPASSPNEQFF.

The chain links TRBV7-3 to TRBJ2-2; TRBD2 agrees at 8 bases. In germline, CDR1 is SGHTA, CDR2 FQGTGA. Unmatched junction bases numbered 5, after V lost 2 bases and J lost 0 bases. This CDR3 spans 17 amino acids. The CDR3 region has the DNA TGTGCCAGCAGCTTAGGGCGGGGACTAGCGAACACCGGGGAGCTGTTTTTT. Translating gives CASSLGRGLANTGELFF.

The sample holds a few counts of this clone. Other DNA sequences in the same sample also yield this CDR3. The chain carries TRBV20-1 and TRBJ1-1; no firm D call. The ends were cut back, 1 base at V and 8 bases at J, with 8 bases in the middle. There are 11 residues in the CDR3. The germline CDR1 and CDR2 sequences are DFQATT and SNEGSKA (reference sequence). The CDR3 bases are TGCAGTGCTAGAGGGGCGACCGAAGCTTTCTTT. This encodes CSARGATEAFF.

This rearrangement joins TRBV11-3 to TRBJ1-2; 8 bases agree with TRBD1. V shed 5 bases and J 6 bases; nucleotides not matched to a gene: 5. Germline-derived CDR1 and CDR2 are SGHNT and YENEEA. The CDR3 is 13 residues long. The CDR3 bases are TGTGCCAGCAGCCTACTGACAGGGGATGGCTACACCTTC. Protein: CASSLLTGDGYTF.

The V call is TRBV11-1, the J call TRBJ1-5, with unresolved D. V was pared by 6 bases and J by 4 bases, with 10 bases between. The germline V gene has CDR1 SGHAT and CDR2 FQDESV (reference sequence). The CDR3 is made up of 13 amino acids. The DNA of the CDR3 is TGTGCCAGCAGTGCGACGGATAATCAGCCCCAGCATTTT. It translates to CASSATDNQPQHF.

This rearrangement joins TRBV10-3 to TRBJ1-1; 8 bases fit TRBD1. This CDR3 spans 12 amino acids. Trimming removed 8 bases from V and 5 bases from J; junction bases left unmatched: 4. Germline assignment: CDR1 ENHRY and CDR2 SYGVKD. CDR3 bases: TGTGCCATCGGACAGGGCCAAACTGAAGCTTTCTTT. Its translation is CAIGQGQTEAFF.

The chain combines TRBV6-5 with TRBJ1-1; possible D gene TRBD1, 5 bases. Germline V CDR1 and CDR2: MNHEY, SVGAGI. Trimming shortened V by 4 bases and J by 5 bases, and 11 bases separated the two germline ends. The CDR3 sequence is 13 residues long. In DNA, the CDR3 is TGTGCCAGCAGTTCCGGGGGGGTTACTGAAGCTTTCTTT. Amino acid sequence: CASSSGGVTEAFF.

The chain employs TRBV5-4 and TRBJ1-2, with a weak D call TRBD1 (5 bases). CDR1 SGHNT and CDR2 YYREEE come from the germline V gene (reference sequence). Trimming took 0 bases from V and 7 from J, leaving 16 bases between them. The CDR3 runs 15 residues. Here the CDR3 reads CASSLDSGPHSGYTF. The CDR3 DNA follows: TGTGCCAGCAGCTTGGATTCGGGACCCCATAGTGGCTACACCTTC.

The V and J genes are TRBV10-3 and TRBJ2-5; TRBD1 matches 7 bases. Germline CDR1 reads ENHRY; CDR2 reads SYGVKD. V shed 11 bases and J 0 bases; nucleotides not matched to a gene: 6. The CDR3 has 13 residues. CDR3 sequence reads: CASKQGNQETQYF. In DNA, the CDR3 is TGTGCCTCTAAACAGGGGAACCAAGAGACCCAGTACTTC.

This clone was detected ten times or more. J is TRBJ2-5 and V is TRBV7-7; 9 nucleotides match TRBD1. Germline assignment: CDR1 SSHAT and CDR2 FNYEAQ (reference sequence). V lost 5 bases to trimming and J lost 2 bases; unmatched junction nucleotides: 6. The CDR3 spans 15 residues. This chain's CDR3 is CASSPTGTGQETQYF. The CDR3 DNA reads TGTGCCAGCAGCCCAACCGGGACAGGGCAAGAGACCCAGTACTTC. The full variable domain, its missing parts supplied by reference TRBV7-7 and TRBJ2-5, is GAGVSQSPRYKVTKRGQDVTLRCDPISSHATLYWYQQALGQGPEFLTYFNYEAQPDKSGLPSDRFSAERPEGSISTLTIQRTEQRDSAMYRCASSPTGTGQETQYFGPGTRLLVL.

The rearrangement links TRBV4-1 to TRBJ1-1; 8 bases fit TRBD1. Germline V gene sequence: CDR1 MGHRA, CDR2 YSYEKL. This CDR3 contains 19 residues. After removal of 3 bases from V and 5 bases from J, the junction contained 20 bases not matched to a gene. The CDR3 region is CASSHLARLRGRVKTEAFF. The DNA for the CDR3 is TGCGCCAGCAGCCACCTGGCCCGTCTCAGGGGGCGCGTTAAAACTGAAGCTTTCTTT.

V is TRBV10-3 and J is TRBJ1-4, with a tentative D call TRBD1 (6 bases). V was cut by 2 bases and J by 5 bases, with 18 bases left in between. This CDR3 contains 17 residues. Germline assignment: CDR1 ENHRY and CDR2 SYGVKD. The CDR3 nucleotides read TGTGCCATCAGTGAGCTACCTCAAGGGGGAAAGAATGAAAAACTGTTTTTT. Translating it yields CAISELPQGGKNEKLFF.

The chain joins TRBV18 to TRBJ1-1, with TRBD1 as a possible D gene (5 bases). The CDR3 has 16 residues. Looked up from germline, CDR1 is KGHSH and CDR2 is LQKENI. With 4 bases removed from V and 1 base from J, the gap between germline ends came to 16 bases. CDR3: CASSLHQGGRNTEAFF. The DNA of the CDR3 is TGTGCCAGCTCACTCCACCAGGGAGGGCGGAACACTGAAGCTTTCTTT.